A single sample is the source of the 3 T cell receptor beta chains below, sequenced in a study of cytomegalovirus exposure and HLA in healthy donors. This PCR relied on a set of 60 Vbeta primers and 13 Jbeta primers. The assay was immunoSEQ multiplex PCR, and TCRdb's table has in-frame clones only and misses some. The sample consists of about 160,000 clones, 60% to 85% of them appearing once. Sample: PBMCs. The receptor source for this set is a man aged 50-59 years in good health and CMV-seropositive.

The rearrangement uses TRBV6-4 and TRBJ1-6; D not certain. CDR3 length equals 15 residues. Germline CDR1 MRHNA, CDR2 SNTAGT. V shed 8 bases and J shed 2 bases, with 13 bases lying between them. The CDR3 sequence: CASYRKRAYNSPLHF. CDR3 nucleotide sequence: TGTGCCAGCTACAGAAAGAGGGCCTATAATTCACCCCTCCACTTT.

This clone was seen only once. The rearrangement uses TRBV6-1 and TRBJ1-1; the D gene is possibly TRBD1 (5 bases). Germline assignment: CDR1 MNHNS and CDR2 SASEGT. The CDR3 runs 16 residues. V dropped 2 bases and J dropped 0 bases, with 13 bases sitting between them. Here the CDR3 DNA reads TGTGCCAGCAGTGAACTCGGGGGGAGGATGAACACTGAAGCTTTCTTT. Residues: CASSELGGRMNTEAFF.

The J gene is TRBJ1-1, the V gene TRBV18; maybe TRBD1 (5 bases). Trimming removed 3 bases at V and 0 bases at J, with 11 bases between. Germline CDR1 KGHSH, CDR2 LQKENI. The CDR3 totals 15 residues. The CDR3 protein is CASSPRQSLNTEAFF. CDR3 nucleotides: TGTGCCAGCTCACCTCGACAGAGCTTGAACACTGAAGCTTTCTTT.